A selection of T cell receptor beta chains follows, all from one sample in a study of blood T cell repertoires in COVID-19. Assay used: immunoSEQ multiplex PCR; TCRdb lists only in-frame clones, some missing. Counted here are more than 130,000 clones, roughly 90% occurring once; the ten biggest clones make up 8% to 11%. The sample taken for sequencing was peripheral blood. The source is a man aged 45-60 years with active or convalescent COVID-19. The CDR3 runs from the conserved cysteine through the conserved F or W. A D gene is named only where the DNA matches it firmly. Expanded clones get a size class; other rows say once, few or many, or leave the size out.

V: TRBV19; size: -; J: TRBJ1-3; D: -; DNA: TGTGCCAGTAGACCTCGGGGCTCTGGAAACACCATATATTTT; CDR3: CASRPRGSGNTIYF
V: TRBV27; size: -; J: TRBJ2-3; D: TRBD1; DNA: TGTGCCAGCAGTCCGGGACAGGGGTTTGGAGATACGCAGTATTTT; CDR3: CASSPGQGFGDTQYF
V: TRBV4-2; size: -; J: TRBJ2-7; D: TRBD2; DNA: TGTGCCAGCAGCCAAGCCGGACTAGCGGGAGCCCACGAGCAGTACTTC; CDR3: CASSQAGLAGAHEQYF
V: TRBV4-2; size: -; J: TRBJ1-1; D: -; DNA: TGTGCCAGCAGCCAAGCCAGGTCCACTGAAGCTTTCTTT; CDR3: CASSQARSTEAFF
V: TRBV24-1; size: -; J: TRBJ2-6; D: TRBD1; DNA: TGTGCCACCAGTGATCCGCGACAGGGCTTTAGCTCTGGGGCCAACGTCCTGACTTTC; CDR3: CATSDPRQGFSSGANVLTF
V: TRBV27; size: once; J: TRBJ1-6; D: -; DNA: TGTGCCAGCAGTTCTTCAGGGAATTCACCCCTCCACTTT; CDR3: CASSSSGNSPLHF
V: TRBV7-2; size: -; J: TRBJ1-3; D: -; DNA: TGTGCCAGCAGCTTAGCCCTATCTGGAAACACCATATATTTT; CDR3: CASSLALSGNTIYF
V: TRBV28; size: -; J: TRBJ1-2; D: TRBD1; DNA: TGTGCCAGCAGTAGTCAACAGGGGACGTTGAACTATGGCTACACCTTC; CDR3: CASSSQQGTLNYGYTF
V: TRBV9; size: -; J: TRBJ2-2; D: -; DNA: TGTGCCAGCAGCCCCGGACATACCGCGAACACCGGGGAGCTGTTTTTT; CDR3: CASSPGHTANTGELFF
V: TRBV6-6; size: -; J: TRBJ1-5; D: TRBD1; DNA: TGTGCCAGCACCGGGACAGGGGGTCAGCCCCAGCATTTT; CDR3: CASTGTGGQPQHF
V: TRBV19; size: -; J: TRBJ2-2; D: -; DNA: TGTGCCAGTAGTTTTCATCAGGGTGGGACCGGGGAGCTGTTTTTT; CDR3: CASSFHQGGTGELFF
V: TRBV7-9; size: -; J: TRBJ1-1; D: -; DNA: TGTGCCAGCAGCCCGGACAGCCTGAACACTGAAGCTTTCTTT; CDR3: CASSPDSLNTEAFF
V: TRBV7-2; size: -; J: TRBJ2-1; D: -; DNA: TGTGCCAGCAGCTTAAACTTTTACAATGAGCAGTTCTTC; CDR3: CASSLNFYNEQFF
V: TRBV5-1; size: -; J: TRBJ2-5; D: TRBD2; DNA: TGCGCCAGCAGTTCTGGACTAGCTGCTCTCTTAGGGGAGACCCAGTACTTC; CDR3: CASSSGLAALLGETQYF
V: TRBV7-9; size: -; J: TRBJ1-1; D: -; DNA: TGTGCCAGCAGCTCGCCTTTGAGTCCGAACACTGAAGCTTTCTTT; CDR3: CASSSPLSPNTEAFF
V: TRBV21-1; size: -; J: TRBJ2-4; D: -; DNA: TGTGCCAGCAGACAGGGGGCGTATGCCAAAAACATTCAGTACTTC; CDR3: CASRQGAYAKNIQYF
V: TRBV12-3/TRBV12-4; size: -; J: TRBJ2-1; D: -; DNA: TGTGCCAGCAGTCGTCAGGGGTACAATGAGCAGTTCTTC; CDR3: CASSRQGYNEQFF
V: TRBV4-2; size: -; J: TRBJ2-7; D: TRBD1; DNA: TGTGCCAGCAGCCAAGAAGCGAACAGGGGGGCCTACGAGCAGTACTTC; CDR3: CASSQEANRGAYEQYF
V: TRBV2; size: -; J: TRBJ2-7; D: -; DNA: TGTGCCAGCAGTGTTCAGGGAATTACCTACGAGCAGTACTTC; CDR3: CASSVQGITYEQYF
V: TRBV20-1; size: -; J: TRBJ1-2; D: -; DNA: TGCAGTGCTAGTGATACAGAGAGAAACTATGGCTACACCTTC; CDR3: CSASDTERNYGYTF
V: TRBV5-4; size: -; J: TRBJ1-2; D: TRBD1; DNA: TGTGCCAGCAGCCCAGACAGGGGATATGGCTACACCTTC; CDR3: CASSPDRGYGYTF
V: TRBV9; size: -; J: TRBJ1-5; D: -; DNA: TGTGCCAGCAGCGTAGGGGGGACTCGCAATCAGCCCCAGCATTTT; CDR3: CASSVGGTRNQPQHF
V: TRBV7-9; size: -; J: TRBJ2-2; D: -; DNA: TGTGCCAGCAGCTTAGACGGCAGGGTTGGCAAGGCCGGGGAGCTGTTTTTT; CDR3: CASSLDGRVGKAGELFF
V: TRBV28; size: -; J: TRBJ2-3; D: -; DNA: TGTGCCAGCAGTCATAGCGGCCACACAGATACGCAGTATTTT; CDR3: CASSHSGHTDTQYF
V: TRBV28; size: -; J: TRBJ2-7; D: TRBD2; DNA: TGTGCCAGCAGCCCTAGCGGGAGCTACGAGCAGTACTTC; CDR3: CASSPSGSYEQYF
V: TRBV27; size: -; J: TRBJ2-7; D: TRBD2; DNA: TGTGCCAGCAGTTTGGGCGCTAGCGGTCCCTACGAGCAGTACTTC; CDR3: CASSLGASGPYEQYF
V: TRBV11-2; size: -; J: TRBJ1-1; D: -; DNA: TGTGCCAGCAGCCCCCCTGACAGGGAAGCTTTCTTT; CDR3: CASSPPDREAFF
V: TRBV6-1; size: -; J: TRBJ2-7; D: TRBD1; DNA: TGTGCCAGCAGTGGCGCGGGGGGACAGGGGCTCCGCCTTAGCTCCTACGAGCAGTACTTC; CDR3: CASSGAGGQGLRLSSYEQYF
V: TRBV3-1/TRBV3-2; size: -; J: TRBJ1-5; D: -; DNA: TGTGCCAGCAGCCAGGCAGGTCGACAGCCCCAGCATTTT; CDR3: CASSQAGRQPQHF
V: TRBV11-2; size: once; J: TRBJ1-1; D: -; DNA: TGTGCCAGCAGATATACGGAGGTTTTGAACACTGAAGCTTTCTTT; CDR3: CASRYTEVLNTEAFF
V: TRBV6-2/TRBV6-3; size: -; J: TRBJ2-7; D: TRBD2; DNA: TGTGCCAGCAGCCCCTGGGGACGGGAGGTATCCTCCGGGCAGTACTTC; CDR3: CASSPWGREVSSGQYF
V: TRBV10-2; size: -; J: TRBJ2-7; D: -; DNA: TGCGCCATCTCGCCCGACTCCTCCTACGAGCAGTACTTC; CDR3: CAISPDSSYEQYF
V: TRBV29-1; size: -; J: TRBJ2-3; D: TRBD1; DNA: TGCAGTTCGTCCGGGACAGGGAACACAGATACGCAGTATTTT; CDR3: CSSSGTGNTDTQYF
V: TRBV10-2; size: -; J: TRBJ2-1; D: -; DNA: TGCGCCAGCAGTGAACTCACCTACAATGAGCAGTTCTTC; CDR3: CASSELTYNEQFF
V: TRBV3-1/TRBV3-2; size: -; J: TRBJ2-3; D: TRBD2; DNA: TGTGCCAGCAGCCGCACCGGGACTAGATCTAGCACAGATACGCAGTATTTT; CDR3: CASSRTGTRSSTDTQYF
V: TRBV5-8; size: -; J: TRBJ1-5; D: TRBD1; DNA: TGTGCCAGCAGCACCGACAGGGGCAATCAGCCCCAGCATTTT; CDR3: CASSTDRGNQPQHF
V: TRBV28; size: once; J: TRBJ2-2; D: -; DNA: TGTGCCAGCAGTTCATCTCGGACAGTTAGAAAAACCGGGGAGCTGTTTTTT; CDR3: CASSSSRTVRKTGELFF
V: TRBV9; size: -; J: TRBJ2-7; D: -; DNA: TGTGCCAGCAGCGTAGCGATAGGGGCCCACGAGCAGTACTTC; CDR3: CASSVAIGAHEQYF
V: TRBV4-2; size: -; J: TRBJ2-7; D: TRBD1; DNA: TGTGCCAGCAGCCAAGTTAAGGACAGGGGCTACGAGCAGTACTTC; CDR3: CASSQVKDRGYEQYF
V: TRBV5-5; size: -; J: TRBJ2-3; D: TRBD2; DNA: TGTGCCAGCAGCTTAATTTCTAGGGCTAGCGGGAGGGCCACCTCAGATACGCAGTATTTT; CDR3: CASSLISRASGRATSDTQYF
V: TRBV4-3; size: -; J: TRBJ2-1; D: -; DNA: TGCGCCAGCAGCCCACGACAGGTCTACAATGAGCAGTTCTTC; CDR3: CASSPRQVYNEQFF
V: TRBV11-2; size: -; J: TRBJ1-3; D: TRBD1; DNA: TGTGCCAGCAGCTTAAGGGGGCAAAGCTCTGGAAACACCATATATTTT; CDR3: CASSLRGQSSGNTIYF
V: TRBV3-1/TRBV3-2; size: -; J: TRBJ2-3; D: -; DNA: TGTGCCAGCAGCCAAGATCCCGGGGTTCGGGCAGATACGCAGTATTTT; CDR3: CASSQDPGVRADTQYF
V: TRBV28; size: -; J: TRBJ1-5; D: -; DNA: TGTGCCAGCAGTTTATTCGGCGGCGATAGCAATCAGCCCCAGCATTTT; CDR3: CASSLFGGDSNQPQHF
V: TRBV24-1; size: -; J: TRBJ2-1; D: TRBD2; DNA: TGTGCCACCAGTGACCGGACTAGCGGGAGTTGGAATGAGCAGTTCTTC; CDR3: CATSDRTSGSWNEQFF